This T cell receptor beta chain was found in a study of CD8+CD57+ T cells in acquired aplastic anemia. In the study overall: Roughly 3 ug was the average amount of DNA from sorted CD4+ and CD8+ cells. Read counts for CD4+ cells (from healthy donors) averaged about 10.8 million.

The study's findings and limits: Controls and patients did not differ significantly in CD8+ Simpson's diversity. Patients and controls shared around 30 CD8+ CDR3 sequences.

On this clonotype: As yet, its antigen is unknown.

TCR beta VDJ combinations and CDR3 sequences were profiled from genomic DNA. TCRdb used MiXCR to reprocess the reads, holding one entry per CDR3 protein. The table includes about 210,000 distinct CDR3 sequences, over 55% detected once. This TCR came from a human donor in good health. The specimen sequenced was sorted CD4+, CD8+, or CD8+CD57+ T cells (not recorded which) from PBMCs.

This CDR3 reads CSARGRVGASTGELFF. CDR3 nucleotide sequence: TGCAGTGCTAGAGGGCGGGTCGGGGCGAGCACCGGGGAGCTGTTTTTT. This chain connects TRBV20-1 to TRBJ2-2; either TRBD1 or TRBD2 may supply D (5 bases each). The CDR3 spans 16 residues. Germline CDR1 reads DFQATT; CDR2 reads SNEGSKA (reference sequence). V was trimmed by 1 base and J by 4 bases, leaving 16 bases between them.